Listed below are T cell receptor beta chains from one sample, sequenced in a study of blood T cell repertoires in COVID-19. TCRdb keeps only in-frame clones here, not all; method: immunoSEQ multiplex PCR. The profile shows under 200,000 clones, 86% of them singletons. The specimen was peripheral blood. The source is an elderly woman in a cohort sampled during active or convalescent COVID-19. The CDR3 runs from the conserved cysteine through the conserved F or W. The D gene is left open where the match is weak.

d_call,v_call,cdr3_length,j_call,cdr3_aa,cdr3_nt
NA,TRBV19,15,TRBJ1-3,CASSIGGAPGNTIYF,TGTGCCAGTAGTATCGGGGGGGCGCCTGGAAACACCATATATTTT
TRBD2,TRBV19,16,TRBJ2-3,CASSTKAGLVTDTQYF,TGTGCCAGTAGCACCAAGGCGGGACTAGTCACAGATACGCAGTATTTT
NA,TRBV5-4,13,TRBJ2-1,CASSIDSHNEQFF,TGTGCCAGCAGCATAGACTCCCACAATGAGCAGTTCTTC
TRBD1,TRBV19,13,TRBJ1-5,CASSRDRGEPQHF,TGTGCCAGTAGTAGGGACAGGGGCGAGCCCCAGCATTTT
NA,TRBV21-1,15,TRBJ2-1,CASSSGTSGSNEQFF,TGTGCCAGCAGCTCCGGGACTAGCGGGTCCAATGAGCAGTTCTTC
TRBD1,TRBV29-1,12,TRBJ1-2,CSVGDRVAGYTF,TGCAGCGTTGGGGACAGGGTAGCCGGCTACACCTTC
TRBD2,TRBV5-1,15,TRBJ2-4,CASSLQTSGVNIQYF,TGCGCCAGCAGCCTTCAAACTAGCGGTGTAAACATTCAGTACTTC
TRBD2,TRBV13,17,TRBJ2-1,CASSPAGLVSLGHEQFF,TGTGCCAGCAGCCCCGCCGGACTAGTAAGTTTGGGGCATGAGCAGTTCTTC
TRBD2,TRBV29-1,14,TRBJ2-1,CSVEGLAGYNEQFF,TGCAGCGTGGAAGGACTAGCGGGCTACAATGAGCAGTTCTTC
TRBD1,TRBV4-1,15,TRBJ1-2,CASSIGQGAAFGYTF,TGCGCCAGCAGTATCGGACAGGGGGCGGCTTTTGGCTACACCTTC
NA,TRBV20-1,15,TRBJ2-3,CSASIGQLLLDTQYF,TGCAGTGCTAGTATCGGACAGCTCTTATTGGATACGCAGTATTTT
TRBD1,TRBV10-1,18,TRBJ2-1,CASSPRHRGWYSYNEQFF,TGCGCCAGCAGTCCAAGACACAGGGGGTGGTATTCCTACAATGAGCAGTTCTTC
TRBD1,TRBV7-8,14,TRBJ1-4,CASSPNRGGEKLFF,TGTGCCAGCAGCCCGAACAGGGGAGGTGAAAAACTGTTTTTT
NA,TRBV9,15,TRBJ2-2,CASSVAGMGTGELFF,TGTGCCAGCAGCGTAGCGGGGATGGGCACCGGGGAGCTGTTTTTT
NA,TRBV21-1,16,TRBJ1-2,CASIRNRGKWADGYTF,TGTGCCAGCATTCGGAACAGGGGTAAATGGGCTGATGGCTACACCTTC